One sample yielded the 20 T cell receptor beta chains listed below, sequenced in a study of technical replicates of blood from several donors. Using immunoSEQ multiplex PCR, the repertoire was profiled, and TCRdb retains in-frame clones only, with some absent. This sample carries tens of thousands of clones, around 94% of them seen once, and the ten largest clones take less than 0.25%. The sequenced material came from T cells isolated from PBMCs. These receptors all come from a human donor in good health.

The chain links TRBV19 to TRBJ2-5; no firm D call. Trimming left V 0 bases short and J 5 bases short, with 7 bases between. Germline CDR1 is LNHDA and CDR2 is SQIVND (reference sequence). The CDR3 extends over 13 amino acids. The CDR3 here is CASSIDPGETQYF. Written as DNA, the CDR3 is TGTGCCAGTAGTATAGACCCCGGGGAGACCCAGTACTTC.

The chain recombines TRBV5-4 with TRBJ2-1; 13 bases are shared with TRBD2. The CDR3 is made up of 16 amino acids. Trimming cost V 4 bases and J 7 bases; bases outside gene matches: 8. CDR1 and CDR2 from the germline V gene are SGHNT and YYREEE (reference sequence). The CDR3 sequence is CASSQLAGGPMNEQFF. CDR3 sequence (DNA): TGTGCCAGCAGCCAACTAGCGGGAGGGCCTATGAATGAGCAGTTCTTC.

The V and J genes are TRBV11-2 and TRBJ2-1; 7 positions match TRBD2. The CDR3 has 17 amino acids. Per the germline V gene, CDR1 is SGHAT and CDR2 is FQNNGV. Trimming took 1 base from V and 0 from J; bases not matched to a gene: 6. The CDR3 DNA is TGTGCCAGCAGCTTAGTCGGTGCGGGGGTCTCCTACAATGAGCAGTTCTTC. Its translation is CASSLVGAGVSYNEQFF.

This chain connects TRBV7-9 to TRBJ1-1; D is ambiguous. Germline lookup yields CDR1 SEHNR and CDR2 FQNEAQ (reference sequence). With 2 bases removed from V and 6 bases from J, the gap between germline ends came to 13 bases. This CDR3 spans 14 amino acids. CDR3 sequence: CASSLLSDRAEAFF. The CDR3, as DNA: TGTGCCAGCAGCTTACTGTCTGATCGGGCTGAAGCTTTCTTT.

This clone has a single count. V is TRBV4-1 and J is TRBJ2-5; 10 nucleotides align to TRBD2. After removal of 2 bases from V and 5 bases from J, the junction contained 5 bases not matched to a gene. The CDR3 extends over 15 amino acids. Germline V gene data show CDR1 as MGHRA and CDR2 as YSYEKL. The CDR3 nucleotides are TGCGCCAGCAGCCAATCTAGCGGGAGTCGGGAGACCCAGTACTTC. It encodes CASSQSSGSRETQYF.

This chain uses TRBV9 with TRBJ2-3; 8 bases align to TRBD1. The germline V gene encodes CDR1 SGDLS and CDR2 YYNGEE. The CDR3 is 15 residues long. V trimming: 2 bases; J trimming: 2 bases; junction bases outside the gene matches: 4. The CDR3 DNA reads TGTGCCAGCAGCGTCAGGACAGGGAACACAGATACGCAGTATTTT. Amino acid sequence: CASSVRTGNTDTQYF.

This chain connects TRBV5-4 to TRBJ2-2, with a weak D call TRBD2 (6 bases). CDR1 is SGHNT and CDR2 is YYREEE in the germline V gene (reference sequence). The CDR3 runs to 15 residues. Deletions cut 0 bases from V and 6 bases from J, with 12 bases between. CDR3 DNA: TGTGCCAGCAGCTTGGACCCACTAGCCCCCGGGGAGCTGTTTTTT. It encodes CASSLDPLAPGELFF. Using reference TRBV5-4 and TRBJ2-2 for the parts outside the CDR3, the full variable domain is ETGVTQSPTHLIKTRGQQVTLRCSSQSGHNTVSWYQQALGQGPQFIFQYYREEENGRGNFPPRFSGLQFPNYSSELNVNALELDDSALYLCASSLDPLAPGELFFGEGSRLTVL.

The rearrangement joins TRBV15 to TRBJ2-7, with 7 bases aligning to TRBD2. V gave up 6 bases and J gave up 2 bases; unmatched junction bases: 7. The CDR3 totals 14 residues. CDR1 LNHNV and CDR2 YYDKDF come from the germline V gene (reference sequence). Here the CDR3 reads CATRREVGTYEQYF. CDR3 DNA: TGTGCCACCAGACGGGAGGTGGGGACCTACGAGCAGTACTTC.

The V and J genes are TRBV11-2 and TRBJ1-1; D may be TRBD1 (6 bases). The germline V and J ends were trimmed by 7 bases and 3 bases, with 21 bases remaining between them. The germline gives CDR1 SGHAT, CDR2 FQNNGV. The CDR3 has 16 amino acids. The CDR3 DNA is TGTGCCAGCAACAACAGGGAGCGAAATGGGGACACTGAAGCTTTCTTT. Protein product: CASNNRERNGDTEAFF.

V usage is TRBV27 and J usage is TRBJ2-7, with 9 bases aligning to TRBD2. CDR3 length equals 16 residues. Trimming removed 8 bases from V and 5 bases from J; junction bases left unmatched: 16. CDR1 and CDR2 from the germline V gene are MNHEY and SMNVEV (reference sequence). The chain's CDR3 is CASPPEGTSHLDEQYF. In DNA form, the CDR3 reads TGTGCCAGCCCCCCCGAAGGGACTAGCCACTTGGACGAGCAGTACTTC.

J is TRBJ2-2 and V is TRBV5-1, with 11 bases matching TRBD2. Germline trimming cut 4 bases from V and 2 bases from J; bases unmatched to any gene: 10. Germline CDR1 is SGHRS and CDR2 is YFSETQ. The CDR3 is made up of 18 amino acids. The CDR3 coding sequence is TGCGCCAGCAGCACTCGGTCTAGCGGGGGGCCTAACACCGGGGAGCTGTTTTTT. It specifies CASSTRSSGGPNTGELFF.

In its sample, this clone was seen once. This chain uses TRBV6-5 with TRBJ2-1, with D perhaps matching TRBD2 (6 bases). V lost 4 bases, J lost 3 bases, and 13 bases lay in between. There are 15 residues in the CDR3. The germline CDR1 and CDR2 sequences are MNHEY and SVGAGI. The CDR3 DNA reads TGTGCCAGCAGTTTGCTGGGGGAGGACTACAATGAGCAGTTCTTC. Encoded protein: CASSLLGEDYNEQFF.

The chain recombines TRBV7-9 with TRBJ2-7; TRBD1 agrees at 10 bases. Germline CDR1 and CDR2: SEHNR and FQNEAQ (reference sequence). V trimming: 5 bases; J trimming: 2 bases; junction bases outside the gene matches: 18. This CDR3 is 19 amino acids long. For the CDR3, the DNA is TGTGCCAGCAGCCGAACTGCCCAGAACCGGACAGGGGGGGCCTACGAGCAGTACTTC. It yields the protein CASSRTAQNRTGGAYEQYF.

The chain is built from TRBV6-1 and TRBJ2-7; D perhaps matches TRBD1 (5 bases). CDR1 is MNHNS, CDR2 SASEGT, per germline. CDR3 length: 14 residues. The ends were cut back, 8 bases at V and 0 bases at J, with 14 bases in the middle. This CDR3 is CASRMAGPSYEQYF. In nucleotides, the CDR3 is TGTGCCAGCCGGATGGCAGGGCCCTCCTACGAGCAGTACTTC.

The genes are TRBV29-1 and TRBJ2-7; D possibly corresponds to TRBD2 (6 bases). This CDR3 is built from 13 residues. CDR1 is SQVTM, CDR2 ANQGSEA, per germline. The V end was cut by 4 bases, the J end by 2 bases, with 12 bases between. For the CDR3, the DNA is TGCAGCGTTGGCCCGAGACTAGCCTACGAGCAGTACTTC. Its translation: CSVGPRLAYEQYF.

This chain connects TRBV14 to TRBJ2-7; tentatively, D is TRBD1 (6 bases). Per germline, CDR1 SGHDN and CDR2 FVKESK. The CDR3 spans 14 residues. The V gene lost 5 bases and the J gene lost 0 bases, with 11 bases spanning the gap. Here the CDR3 DNA reads TGTGCCAGCAGCTCGACAGGTTACTCCTACGAGCAGTACTTC. This codes for CASSSTGYSYEQYF. Full variable domain (outside the CDR3, taken from reference TRBV14 and TRBJ2-7): EAGVTQFPSHSVIEKGQTVTLRCDPISGHDNLYWYRRVMGKEIKFLLHFVKESKQDESGMPNNRFLAERTGGTYSTLKVQPAELEDSGVYFCASSSTGYSYEQYFGPGTRLTVT.

The CDR3 spells CASSSSNLQGSHGYTF. In DNA, the CDR3 is TGTGCCAGCAGCTCATCAAACCTACAGGGCTCGCATGGCTACACCTTC. The gene calls are TRBV13 and TRBJ1-2, with a possible D match to TRBD1 (6 bases). The germline CDR1 and CDR2 sequences are PRHDT and FYEKMQ (reference sequence). CDR3 size: 16 residues. V lost 4 bases to trimming and J lost 6 bases, with 21 bases between them.

Regarding this clone: One end of the junction fails to match germline, which may point to a read error. The V call is TRBV7-7, the J call TRBJ2-3, with a possible D match to TRBD1 (8 bases). The V gene's germline CDR1 is SSHAT and CDR2 FNYEAQ (reference sequence). The CDR3 is 15 amino acids. The CDR3 DNA reads TGTGCTAGCAGCCCGACAGGGGAGGGAACAGATACGCAGTATTTT. Protein: CASSPTGEGTDTQYF.

V usage is TRBV9 and J usage is TRBJ1-2; TRBD1 aligns across 12 bases. Looked up from germline, CDR1 is SGDLS and CDR2 is YYNGEE. With 2 bases clipped from V and 2 bases from J, the junction kept 1 base outside the gene matches. This CDR3 comprises 15 residues. The CDR3 reads CASSVGTGGNYGYTF. CDR3 bases: TGTGCCAGCAGCGTTGGGACAGGGGGCAACTATGGCTACACCTTC.

In this sample, this clone turned up once. The chain is built from TRBV6-5 and TRBJ2-6; D is unresolved. The V gene lost 4 bases and the J gene lost 0 bases, with 7 bases spanning the gap. CDR1 is MNHEY and CDR2 is SVGAGI in the germline V gene. The CDR3 extends over 15 amino acids. CDR3 amino acids: CASSSFSSGANVLTF. CDR3 nucleotides: TGTGCCAGCAGTTCCTTCTCCTCTGGGGCCAACGTCCTGACTTTC.